Presented here are 20 T cell receptor beta chains from one specimen sequenced in a study of blood T cell repertoires in COVID-19. Clones were sequenced by immunoSEQ multiplex PCR, and TCRdb holds only the in-frame ones, with some missing. The repertoire holds about 150,000 clones, with 84% as singletons. Sequenced input: PBMCs or T cells enriched from blood (not recorded which). The receptors shown here come from a woman aged 45-60 years who had been exposed to COVID-19.

The rearrangement uses TRBV5-6 and TRBJ1-2; D is unclear. V dropped 1 base and J dropped 8 bases, with 9 bases sitting between them. The CDR3 contains 12 residues. Germline-derived CDR1 and CDR2 are SGHDT and YYEEEE. The CDR3 region has the DNA TGTGCCAGCAGCTTGAGAGGGTCCGGCTACACCTTC. Encoded protein: CASSLRGSGYTF.

The genes are TRBV12-3 or TRBV12-4 and TRBJ1-1, with D unresolved. V gave up 4 bases and J gave up 3 bases, with 9 bases separating them. This CDR3 has 13 residues. The CDR3 loop is CASSYPGDTEAFF. The CDR3 DNA is TGTGCCAGCAGTTACCCTGGAGACACTGAAGCTTTCTTT.

V and J are TRBV29-1 and TRBJ1-6; weak D call: TRBD1 (6 bases). Germline V lookup: CDR1 SQVTM, CDR2 ANQGSEA. The V end was cut by 6 bases, the J end by 4 bases, with 16 bases between. This CDR3 comprises 15 residues. The CDR3 DNA reads as TGCAGCGTGGGGCTGGGGGGGGCTTATAATTCACCCCTCCACTTT. Its translation: CSVGLGGAYNSPLHF. Using reference TRBV29-1 and TRBJ1-6 for the parts outside the CDR3, the full variable domain is SAVISQKPSRDICQRGTSLTIQCQVDSQVTMMFWYRQQPGQSLTLIATANQGSEATYESGFVIDKFPISRPNLTFSTLTVSNMSPEDSSIYLCSVGLGGAYNSPLHFGNGTRLTVT.

The chain couples TRBV19 to TRBJ1-5, with 9 nucleotides matching TRBD1. The CDR3 sequence is 14 residues long. V shed 10 bases, J shed 8 bases, and the junction held 12 bases outside the gene matches. The germline V gene encodes CDR1 LNHDA and CDR2 SQIVND (reference sequence). The CDR3 reads CATRSGQGVEPQHF. As DNA, the CDR3 is TGTGCCACCAGATCGGGACAGGGAGTTGAGCCCCAGCATTTT.

The chain couples TRBV12-3 or TRBV12-4 to TRBJ1-1; D is undetermined. There are 12 residues in the CDR3. Trimming removed 3 bases from V and 8 bases from J, with 10 bases in between. The CDR3 here is CASSFRTSEAFF. The DNA for the CDR3 is TGTGCCAGCAGTTTCCGAACATCAGAAGCTTTCTTT.

The chain links TRBV19 to TRBJ2-1; 10 bases match TRBD2. This CDR3 spans 15 amino acids. Losses at the gene ends were 3 bases for V and 10 bases for J; bases not matched to a gene: 9. The V gene's germline CDR1 is LNHDA and CDR2 SQIVND (reference sequence). The CDR3 DNA sequence: TGTGCCAGTAGTATCGACGGACTAGCGGTCTGGGAGCAGTTCTTC. It is translated as CASSIDGLAVWEQFF.

J is TRBJ2-5 and V is TRBV19; tentatively, D is TRBD2 (5 bases). The V and J ends lost 5 bases and 7 bases respectively, with 11 bases between them. The CDR3 covers 12 residues. CDR1 LNHDA and CDR2 SQIVND come from the germline V gene (reference sequence). CDR3 amino acids: CASSLGLGTQYF. The DNA of the CDR3 is TGTGCCAGTAGTCTCGGACTCGGGACCCAGTACTTC.

The chain employs TRBV6-4 and TRBJ1-6, with a tentative D call TRBD1 (5 bases). CDR3 size: 15 residues. CDR1 is MRHNA, CDR2 SNTAGT, per germline. Trimming removed 2 bases from V and 5 bases from J, with 10 bases in between. The CDR3 coding sequence is TGTGCCAGCAGTGACGGGGCGCGTCATAATTCACCCCTCCACTTT. It yields the protein CASSDGARHNSPLHF.

The rearrangement joins TRBV5-1 to TRBJ2-7; 8 bases map to TRBD1. Germline loops: CDR1 SGHRS, CDR2 YFSETQ. CDR3 length: 12 residues. Trimming cost V 4 bases and J 5 bases; bases outside gene matches: 2. CDR3 region: CASSVTGDEQYF. The DNA for the CDR3 is TGCGCCAGCAGCGTGACAGGGGACGAGCAGTACTTC.

In its sample, this clone was seen once. This sequence joins TRBV24-1 and TRBJ1-5, with a tentative D call TRBD1 (5 bases). This CDR3 is 18 amino acids long. Germline V gene lookup returns CDR1 KGHDR and CDR2 SFDVKD. The V and J ends lost 3 bases and 0 bases respectively, with 17 bases between them. This CDR3 reads CATSDRLSGAYSNQPQHF. DNA for the CDR3: TGTGCCACCAGTGATCGGTTGAGCGGGGCCTATAGCAATCAGCCCCAGCATTTT.

This rearrangement joins TRBV7-8 to TRBJ2-7, with 8 bases lining up with TRBD2. V lost 5 bases and J lost 5; bases outside the gene matches: 8. From germline, CDR1 is SGHVS and CDR2 FQNEAQ. The CDR3 runs to 14 residues. Here the CDR3 DNA reads TGTGCCAGCAGCCTCGGGGGGGTCCCCCACGAGCAGTACTTC. This encodes CASSLGGVPHEQYF.

This chain uses TRBV9 with TRBJ2-2; 8 bases agree with TRBD2. The germline gives CDR1 SGDLS, CDR2 YYNGEE. The V gene end was trimmed by 4 bases and the J gene end by 4 bases; junction bases not matched to a gene: 6. The CDR3 consists of 15 residues. CDR3 residues: CASSISGATTGELFF. DNA of the CDR3: TGTGCCAGCAGCATTAGCGGGGCCACCACCGGGGAGCTGTTTTTT. Drawing the rest from reference TRBV9 and TRBJ2-2, the complete variable domain is DSGVTQTPKHLITATGQRVTLRCSPRSGDLSVYWYQQSLDQGLQFLIQYYNGEERAKGNILERFSAQQFPDLHSELNLSSLELGDSALYFCASSISGATTGELFFGEGSRLTVL.

V gene TRBV10-2 combines with J gene TRBJ1-1, with D possibly being TRBD1 (6 bases). Trimming removed 2 bases from V and 4 bases from J, with 14 bases in between. The germline V gene encodes CDR1 WSHSY and CDR2 SAAADI. This CDR3 comprises 15 residues. In DNA, the CDR3 is TGCGCCAGCAGTGAGAGGGCAGGGGCGGGCACTGAAGCTTTCTTT. Its translation is CASSERAGAGTEAFF.

This chain uses TRBV5-1 with TRBJ1-3; no reliable D call. V was shortened by 0 bases and J by 0 bases, with 10 bases between the two germline ends. Germline assignment: CDR1 SGHRS and CDR2 YFSETQ. The CDR3 loop spans 16 amino acids. The CDR3 nucleotides are TGCGCCAGCAGCTTGGGGCAGACTAGCTCTGGAAACACCATATATTTT. This sequence encodes CASSLGQTSSGNTIYF.

The J gene is TRBJ1-6, the V gene TRBV21-1. TRBV21-1 is labeled a pseudogene. The CDR3 sequence is 16 residues long. The CDR3 sequence: CASSKDCLSGYSPLHF. DNA for the CDR3: TGTGCCAGCAGCAAAGATTGTCTCTCGGGTTATTCACCCCTCCACTTT.

This chain's CDR3 is CASSIDRRNTEAFF. The CDR3 DNA reads TGTGCCAGTAGTATAGATCGCAGGAACACTGAAGCTTTCTTT. The V and J genes are TRBV19 and TRBJ1-1, with D unresolved. From germline, CDR1 is LNHDA and CDR2 SQIVND (reference sequence). This CDR3 has 14 residues. V dropped 0 bases and J dropped 1 base, with 6 bases sitting between them.

This chain connects TRBV6-5 to TRBJ1-2; perhaps TRBD1 as D (5 bases). V was clipped by 0 bases and J by 7 bases, with 12 bases between them. The CDR3 consists of 14 residues. Germline V gene data show CDR1 as MNHEY and CDR2 as SVGAGI. Here the CDR3 reads CASSYSLTGAGYTF. The CDR3 coding sequence is TGTGCCAGCAGTTACTCATTGACTGGGGCTGGCTACACCTTC.

The chain employs TRBV9 and TRBJ1-3, with no clear D. The CDR3 spans 15 residues. Germline CDR1 SGDLS, CDR2 YYNGEE. V shed 0 bases and J shed 6 bases, with 13 bases lying between them. The CDR3 sequence: CASSVEMELVNTIYF. For the CDR3, the DNA is TGTGCCAGCAGCGTAGAAATGGAGCTAGTAAACACCATATATTTT.

The J gene is TRBJ1-1, the V gene TRBV3-1 (or the pseudogene TRBV3-2), with unresolved D. The germline V and J ends were trimmed by 1 base and 5 bases, with 14 bases remaining between them. The CDR3 runs 15 residues. Germline V gene sequence: CDR1 LGHDT, CDR2 YNNKEL (reference sequence). The CDR3 DNA follows: TGTGCCAGCAGCCAAGGGGCGGGTCCGGGTACTGAAGCTTTCTTT. The encoded protein is CASSQGAGPGTEAFF.

The chain combines TRBV11-2 with TRBJ1-2; D gene uncertain. Germline V gene sequence: CDR1 SGHAT, CDR2 FQNNGV. The CDR3 is 14 residues long. V was cut by 5 bases and J by 1 base, with 11 bases left in between. DNA of the CDR3: TGTGCCAGCAGCCTTGCGGCCATTAACTATGGCTACACCTTC. The encoded protein is CASSLAAINYGYTF.